The 9 T cell receptor beta chains given below trace back to one sample, sequenced in a study of CD8+ T cells in alopecia areata. Treatment specified: oral pan-JAK inhibitor, 5-10 mg twice daily. Sequencing used cDNA as its template, made by extracting RNA and reverse transcribing it. TCRdb's copy holds only in-frame clones and misses some; the assay was immunoSEQ multiplex PCR. The table lists 150,000 to 200,000 clones, approximately 59% of them singletons. This sample comprised CD4+ T cells sorted from blood, obtained between weeks 55 and 65, from a patient treated with tofacitinib. The receptors were sampled from a human donor with alopecia areata.

This clone has more than one count but fewer than ten. This sequence joins TRBV11-2 and TRBJ2-3; D gene unclear. Trimming shortened V by 3 bases and J by 1 base, and 17 bases separated the two germline ends. The CDR3 loop spans 17 amino acids. Germline CDR1 reads SGHAT; CDR2 reads FQNNGV. In nucleotides, the CDR3 is TGTGCCAGCAGCTTCGGTCCTTCCGCCTCGGGCACAGATACGCAGTATTTT. Its translation: CASSFGPSASGTDTQYF.

This chain connects TRBV29-1 to TRBJ1-1; D uncertain. Germline CDR1 and CDR2: SQVTM and ANQGSEA. Trimming took off 7 bases at V and 1 base at J, with 7 bases between the two ends. The length of the CDR3 is 11 residues. This chain's CDR3 is CSGTENTEAFF. CDR3 DNA sequence: TGCAGCGGTACAGAGAACACTGAAGCTTTCTTT.

V gene TRBV14 combines with J gene TRBJ2-4; 7 nucleotides line up with TRBD1. Germline lookup yields CDR1 SGHDN and CDR2 FVKESK. The CDR3 contains 12 residues. The V segment lost 4 bases and the J segment 9 bases; nucleotides outside the gene matches: 3. CDR3 loop: CASSPDRVIQYF. CDR3 in DNA: TGTGCCAGCAGCCCCGACAGGGTCATTCAGTACTTC.

This clone was counted between two and nine times. The V gene is TRBV7-9, the J gene TRBJ2-1, with unresolved D. Germline loops: CDR1 SEHNR, CDR2 FQNEAQ (reference sequence). Trimming removed 4 bases at V and 10 bases at J, with 14 bases between. CDR3 length: 13 residues. CDR3 sequence (DNA): TGTGCCAGCAGCTCCAACTCGGTCGGGGAGCAGTTCTTC. Translated, it gives CASSSNSVGEQFF.

The chain employs TRBV30 and TRBJ1-5; tentative D call: TRBD1 (6 bases). Germline values: CDR1 GTSNPN, CDR2 SVGIG (reference sequence). The CDR3 covers 13 residues. Trimming cost V 0 bases and J 7 bases, with 10 bases left between them. This CDR3 reads CAWSVRGGQPQHF. The CDR3 DNA reads TGTGCCTGGAGTGTAAGGGGGGGCCAGCCCCAGCATTTT.

The genes are TRBV11-1 and TRBJ1-1; 11 nucleotides align to TRBD1. The junction had 12 bases not matched to a gene; V was cut back by 5 bases and J by 4 bases. The CDR3 has 17 amino acids. Germline lookup yields CDR1 SGHAT and CDR2 FQDESV (reference sequence). CDR3 DNA sequence: TGTGCCAGCAGCCACTACCGGGACAGGGGGTCGGGCACTGAAGCTTTCTTT. Its translation is CASSHYRDRGSGTEAFF.

The chain links TRBV6-1 to TRBJ2-5; tentative D call: TRBD1 (5 bases). CDR3 size: 12 residues. The germline V gene encodes CDR1 MNHNS and CDR2 SASEGT. Trimming cost V 6 bases and J 2 bases, with 7 bases left between them. The CDR3 reads CASRQGQETQYF. The CDR3, as DNA: TGTGCCAGCAGGCAGGGACAAGAGACCCAGTACTTC.

This clone has more than one count but fewer than ten. Other DNA sequences in the sample encode the same CDR3. The chain combines TRBV5-1 with TRBJ1-2, with D unclear. The V gene's germline CDR1 is SGHRS and CDR2 YFSETQ. The CDR3 has 14 amino acids. The germline V and J ends were trimmed by 2 bases and 1 base, with 9 bases remaining between them. In DNA, the CDR3 is TGCGCCAGCAGCTTAGAGGGATATAACTATGGCTACACCTTC. Protein product: CASSLEGYNYGYTF.

This clone was detected only a few times. The J gene is TRBJ1-1, the V gene TRBV29-1; D is uncertain. CDR1 is SQVTM, CDR2 ANQGSEA, per germline. The CDR3 has 12 amino acids. Trimming cost V 7 bases and J 3 bases, with 12 bases left between them. CDR3 residues: CSAAGRDTEAFF. The CDR3 nucleotides read TGCAGCGCTGCCGGACGGGACACTGAAGCTTTCTTT. Full variable domain (rest looked up from reference TRBV29-1 and TRBJ1-1): SAVISQKPSRDICQRGTSLTIQCQVDSQVTMMFWYRQQPGQSLTLIATANQGSEATYESGFVIDKFPISRPNLTFSTLTVSNMSPEDSSIYLCSAAGRDTEAFFGQGTRLTVV.